This T cell receptor beta chain emerged from a study of T cell changes during pregnancy in multiple sclerosis. The V gene's germline CDR1 is KGHSH and CDR2 LQKENI. This CDR3 comprises 16 residues. The trim removed 2 bases at V and 8 bases at J, leaving 11 bases unmatched. The sample holds one count of this clone. Only in-frame clones appear in the TCRdb table, and some are missing; sequencing was by immunoSEQ multiplex PCR. This sample carries 90,000 to 120,000 clones, 92% of them seen once, and the ten largest clones take around 0.8%. This sample comprised peripheral blood, obtained in the third trimester of pregnancy. J is TRBJ1-4 and V is TRBV18; 7 nucleotides align to TRBD1. The source of this sequence is a female donor in good health, enrolled as a control in a pregnancy study. Here the CDR3 reads CASSPAEQGSSEKLFF. The CDR3 nucleotides are TGTGCCAGCTCACCAGCGGAACAGGGGAGTAGCGAAAAACTGTTTTTT.